One and the same sample provided the 9 T cell receptor beta chains below, sequenced in a study of cytomegalovirus exposure and HLA in healthy donors. Produced via immunoSEQ multiplex PCR; TCRdb's table is partial and in-frame only. The sample gives 160,000 or so clones, 86% of which show up once; roughly 3% is in the top ten. The source material was PBMCs. The receptors were sampled from a man aged 18 to 30 in good health and CMV-seropositive.

This clone was detected once. The chain is built from TRBV29-1 and TRBJ1-4, with 9 nucleotides matching TRBD1. CDR3 length: 17 amino acids. CDR1 is SQVTM and CDR2 is ANQGSEA in the germline V gene. The J segment lost 8 bases and the V segment lost 5 bases, leaving 18 bases of the junction unmatched. The CDR3 coding sequence is TGCAGCGTTCCCGTTAGTCACCTACAGGGGGCGAGGGAAAAACTGTTTTTT. Encoded protein: CSVPVSHLQGAREKLFF. Full variable domain (remainder filled in from reference TRBV29-1 and TRBJ1-4): SAVISQKPSRDICQRGTSLTIQCQVDSQVTMMFWYRQQPGQSLTLIATANQGSEATYESGFVIDKFPISRPNLTFSTLTVSNMSPEDSSIYLCSVPVSHLQGAREKLFFGSGTQLSVL.

V usage is TRBV9 and J usage is TRBJ2-7, with 7 bases aligning to TRBD1. This CDR3 region has 15 residues. Germline assignment: CDR1 SGDLS and CDR2 YYNGEE. With 4 bases clipped from V and 0 bases from J, the junction kept 7 bases outside the gene matches. The CDR3 sequence: CASSPAGTVSYEQYF. The CDR3 DNA is TGTGCCAGCAGCCCCGCCGGGACAGTCTCCTACGAGCAGTACTTC. Drawing the rest from reference TRBV9 and TRBJ2-7, the complete variable domain is DSGVTQTPKHLITATGQRVTLRCSPRSGDLSVYWYQQSLDQGLQFLIQYYNGEERAKGNILERFSAQQFPDLHSELNLSSLELGDSALYFCASSPAGTVSYEQYFGPGTRLTVT.

The V call is TRBV27, the J call TRBJ2-6, with D possibly matching TRBD2 (7 bases). The CDR3 consists of 19 residues. The germline V gene encodes CDR1 MNHEY and CDR2 SMNVEV (reference sequence). V lost 5 bases and J 1 base, leaving 21 bases between the germline ends. In DNA, the CDR3 is TGTGCCAGCAGTCCCAGGGGCAGGGAGGGGTTTTCTGGGGCCAACGTCCTGACTTTC. Translated: CASSPRGREGFSGANVLTF. Full variable domain (rest looked up from reference TRBV27 and TRBJ2-6): EAQVTQNPRYLITVTGKKLTVTCSQNMNHEYMSWYRQDPGLGLRQIYYSMNVEVTDKGDVPEGYKVSRKEKRNFPLILESPSPNQTSLYFCASSPRGREGFSGANVLTFGAGSRLTVL.

The CDR3, as DNA: TGTGCCAGCAGCTTGGATACGAGTCCGGGCTACAATGAGCAGTTCTTC. Encoded protein: CASSLDTSPGYNEQFF. The genes are TRBV5-4 and TRBJ2-1, with D hard to call. Germline V gene sequence: CDR1 SGHNT, CDR2 YYREEE (reference sequence). Between the trimmed V and J ends, which lost 0 bases and 3 bases, there was a span of 13 bases. The length of the CDR3 is 16 residues.

In this sample, this clone turned up once. The chain carries TRBV7-9 and TRBJ1-1; no clear D gene. From germline, CDR1 is SEHNR and CDR2 FQNEAQ (reference sequence). The CDR3 covers 11 residues. V lost 7 bases and J 3 bases, leaving 6 bases between the germline ends. CDR3 nucleotides: TGTGCCAGCACCACGGACACTGAAGCTTTCTTT. Protein sequence: CASTTDTEAFF.

V gene TRBV4-1 combines with J gene TRBJ1-6, with a possible D match to TRBD1 (6 bases). The CDR3 runs 16 residues. Germline CDR1 is MGHRA and CDR2 is YSYEKL. Trimming took off 1 base at V and 10 bases at J, with 17 bases between the two ends. CDR3 bases: TGCGCCAGCAGCCAAGCCGTGCAGGGGTCAGGGTCACCCCTCCACTTT. Translating gives CASSQAVQGSGSPLHF.

The chain combines TRBV7-9 with TRBJ2-1; 11 bases map to TRBD2. After removal of 5 bases from V and 9 bases from J, the junction contained 9 bases not matched to a gene. This CDR3 region has 15 residues. Germline V gene data show CDR1 as SEHNR and CDR2 as FQNEAQ (reference sequence). Here the CDR3 DNA reads TGTGCCAGCAGCCTTCTAGCGGGAGGATCCGGTGAGCAGTTCTTC. This gives the protein CASSLLAGGSGEQFF.

V and J are TRBV7-8 and TRBJ2-1; 12 bases fit TRBD2. The germline CDR1 and CDR2 sequences are SGHVS and FQNEAQ. The J segment lost 9 bases and the V segment lost 5 bases, leaving 8 bases of the junction unmatched. The length of the CDR3 is 15 residues. DNA of the CDR3: TGTGCCAGCAGCGCTAGCGGGGGGGCCTCACGTGAGCAGTTCTTC. The encoded protein is CASSASGGASREQFF.

The CDR3 spells CATSGAQGLPYNEQFF. The CDR3 bases are TGTGCCACCAGCGGGGCCCAGGGACTCCCCTACAATGAGCAGTTCTTC. The rearrangement uses TRBV15 and TRBJ2-1; D might be TRBD2 (6 bases). The germline CDR1 and CDR2 sequences are LNHNV and YYDKDF (reference sequence). The CDR3 has 16 amino acids. V shed 5 bases and J shed 2 bases, with 16 bases lying between them.